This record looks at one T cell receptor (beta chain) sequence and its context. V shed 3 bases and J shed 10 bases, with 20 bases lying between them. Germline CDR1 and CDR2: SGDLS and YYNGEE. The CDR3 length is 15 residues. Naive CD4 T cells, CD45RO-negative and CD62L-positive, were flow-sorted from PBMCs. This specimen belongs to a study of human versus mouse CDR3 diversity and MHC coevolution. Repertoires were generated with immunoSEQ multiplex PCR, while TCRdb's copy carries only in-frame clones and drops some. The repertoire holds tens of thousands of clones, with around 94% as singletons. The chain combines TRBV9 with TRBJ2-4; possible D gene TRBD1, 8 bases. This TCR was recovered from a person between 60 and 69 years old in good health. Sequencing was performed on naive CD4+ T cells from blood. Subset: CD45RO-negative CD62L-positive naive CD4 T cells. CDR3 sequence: CASSEGWTGRGIQYF. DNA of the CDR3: TGTGCCAGCAGCGAGGGGTGGACAGGGAGGGGGATTCAGTACTTC.